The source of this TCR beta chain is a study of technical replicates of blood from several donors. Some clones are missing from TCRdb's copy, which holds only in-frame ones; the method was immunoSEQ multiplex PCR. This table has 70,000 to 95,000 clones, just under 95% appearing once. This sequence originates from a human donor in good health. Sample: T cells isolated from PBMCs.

The CDR3 loop reads CASSYLSGGIEEQYF. CDR3 in DNA: TGTGCCAGCAGCTACCTTAGCGGGGGTATCGAGGAGCAGTACTTC. This rearrangement joins TRBV7-9 to TRBJ2-7; TRBD2 matches at 9 bases. Germline V CDR1 and CDR2: SEHNR, FQNEAQ (reference sequence). Trimming cost V 4 bases and J 7 bases; bases outside gene matches: 11. The CDR3 runs to 15 residues.